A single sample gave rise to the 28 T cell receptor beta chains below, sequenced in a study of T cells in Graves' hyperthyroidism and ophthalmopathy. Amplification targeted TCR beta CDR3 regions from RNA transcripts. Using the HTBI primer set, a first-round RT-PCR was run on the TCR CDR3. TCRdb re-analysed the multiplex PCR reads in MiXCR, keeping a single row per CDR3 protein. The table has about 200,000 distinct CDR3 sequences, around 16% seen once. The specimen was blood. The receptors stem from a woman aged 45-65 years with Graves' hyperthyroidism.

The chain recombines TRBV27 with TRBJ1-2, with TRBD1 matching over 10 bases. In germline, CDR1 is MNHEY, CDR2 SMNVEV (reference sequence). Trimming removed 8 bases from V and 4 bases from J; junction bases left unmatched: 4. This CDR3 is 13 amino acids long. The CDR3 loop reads CASRDRGFYGYTF. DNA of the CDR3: TGTGCCAGCCGGGACAGGGGTTTCTATGGCTACACCTTC.

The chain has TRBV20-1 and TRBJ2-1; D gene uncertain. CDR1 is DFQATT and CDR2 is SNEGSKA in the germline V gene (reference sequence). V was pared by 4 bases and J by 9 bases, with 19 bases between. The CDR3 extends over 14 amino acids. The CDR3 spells CSATAGVVPAEQFF. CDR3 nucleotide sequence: TGCAGTGCTACCGCTGGTGTAGTCCCGGCTGAGCAGTTCTTC.

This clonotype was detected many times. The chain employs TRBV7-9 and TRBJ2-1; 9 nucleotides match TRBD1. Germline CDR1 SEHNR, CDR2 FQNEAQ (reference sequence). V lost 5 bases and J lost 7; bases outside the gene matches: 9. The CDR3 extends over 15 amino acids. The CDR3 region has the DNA TGTGCCAGCAGCCCCGGGACAGGGTGGGATAATGAGCAGTTCTTC. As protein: CASSPGTGWDNEQFF.

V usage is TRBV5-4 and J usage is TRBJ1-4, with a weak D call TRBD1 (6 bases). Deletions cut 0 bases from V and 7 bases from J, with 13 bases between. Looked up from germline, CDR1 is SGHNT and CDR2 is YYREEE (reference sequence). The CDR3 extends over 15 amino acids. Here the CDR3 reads CASSLEGHRREKLFF. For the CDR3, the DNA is TGTGCCAGCAGCTTGGAGGGACACCGGCGTGAAAAACTGTTTTTT.

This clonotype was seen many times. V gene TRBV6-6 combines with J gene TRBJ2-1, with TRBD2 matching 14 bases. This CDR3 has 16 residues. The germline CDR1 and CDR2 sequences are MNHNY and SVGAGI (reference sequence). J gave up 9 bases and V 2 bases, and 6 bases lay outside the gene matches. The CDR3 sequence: CASSYETSGRATEQFF. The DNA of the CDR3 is TGTGCCAGCAGTTACGAGACTAGCGGGAGGGCCACTGAGCAGTTCTTC.

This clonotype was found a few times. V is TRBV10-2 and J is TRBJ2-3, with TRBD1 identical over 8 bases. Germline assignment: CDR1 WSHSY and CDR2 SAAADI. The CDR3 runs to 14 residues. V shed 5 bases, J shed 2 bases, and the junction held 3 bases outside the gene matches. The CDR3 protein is CASSMDRVTDTQYF. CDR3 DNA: TGCGCCAGCAGTATGGACAGGGTCACAGATACGCAGTATTTT.

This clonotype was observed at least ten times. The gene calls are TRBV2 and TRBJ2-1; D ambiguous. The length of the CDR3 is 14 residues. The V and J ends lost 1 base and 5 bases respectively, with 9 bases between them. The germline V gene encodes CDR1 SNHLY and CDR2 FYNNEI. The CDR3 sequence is CASSEGLGNNEQFF. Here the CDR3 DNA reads TGTGCCAGCAGTGAAGGGTTAGGGAACAATGAGCAGTTCTTC.

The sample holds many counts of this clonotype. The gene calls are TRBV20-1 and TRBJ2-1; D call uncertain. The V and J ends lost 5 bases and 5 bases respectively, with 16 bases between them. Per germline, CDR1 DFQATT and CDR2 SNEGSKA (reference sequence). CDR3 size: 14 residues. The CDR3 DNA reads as TGCAGTGCTGCTCGGTTTGGGCAAAACAATGAGCAGTTCTTC. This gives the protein CSAARFGQNNEQFF.

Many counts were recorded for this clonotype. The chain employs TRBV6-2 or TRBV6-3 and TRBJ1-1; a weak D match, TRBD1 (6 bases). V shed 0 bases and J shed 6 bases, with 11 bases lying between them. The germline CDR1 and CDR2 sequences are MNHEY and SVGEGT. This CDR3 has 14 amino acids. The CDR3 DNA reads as TGTGCCAGCAGTTACTCCCTCAGGGGATCTGAAGCTTTCTTT. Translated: CASSYSLRGSEAFF.

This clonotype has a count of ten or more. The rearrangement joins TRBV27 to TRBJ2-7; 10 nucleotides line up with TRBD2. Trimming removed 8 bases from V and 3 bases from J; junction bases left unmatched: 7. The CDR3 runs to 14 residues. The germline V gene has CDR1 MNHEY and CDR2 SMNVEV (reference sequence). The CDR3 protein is CASWLASGGYEQYF. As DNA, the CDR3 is TGTGCCAGCTGGCTGGCTAGCGGGGGCTACGAGCAGTACTTC.

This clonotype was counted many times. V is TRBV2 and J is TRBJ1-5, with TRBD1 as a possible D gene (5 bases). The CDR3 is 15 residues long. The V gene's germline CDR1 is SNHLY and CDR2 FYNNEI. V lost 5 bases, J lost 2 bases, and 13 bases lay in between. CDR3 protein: CASSPTQGGNQPQHF. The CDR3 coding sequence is TGTGCCAGCAGTCCGACCCAGGGTGGCAATCAGCCCCAGCATTTT.

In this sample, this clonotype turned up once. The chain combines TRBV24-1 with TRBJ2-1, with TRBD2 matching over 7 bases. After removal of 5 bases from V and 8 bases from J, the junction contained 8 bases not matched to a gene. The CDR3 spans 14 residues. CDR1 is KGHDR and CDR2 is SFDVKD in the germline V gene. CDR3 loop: CATSVGGGIDEQFF. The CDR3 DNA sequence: TGTGCCACCAGTGTCGGGGGAGGGATAGATGAGCAGTTCTTC.

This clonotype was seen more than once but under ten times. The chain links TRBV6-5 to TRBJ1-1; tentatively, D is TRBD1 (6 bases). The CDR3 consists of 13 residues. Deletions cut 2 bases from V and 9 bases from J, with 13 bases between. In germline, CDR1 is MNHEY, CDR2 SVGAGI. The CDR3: CASSYPGTSQAFF. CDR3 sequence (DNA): TGTGCCAGCAGTTACCCGGGGACATCCCAAGCTTTCTTT.

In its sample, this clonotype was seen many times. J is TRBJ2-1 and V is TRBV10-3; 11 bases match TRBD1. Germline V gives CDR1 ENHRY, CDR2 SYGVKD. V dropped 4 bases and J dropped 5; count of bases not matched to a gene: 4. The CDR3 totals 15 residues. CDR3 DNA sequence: TGTGCCATCAGTGGGACGGGACAGGGGGACAATGAGCAGTTCTTC. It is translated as CAISGTGQGDNEQFF.

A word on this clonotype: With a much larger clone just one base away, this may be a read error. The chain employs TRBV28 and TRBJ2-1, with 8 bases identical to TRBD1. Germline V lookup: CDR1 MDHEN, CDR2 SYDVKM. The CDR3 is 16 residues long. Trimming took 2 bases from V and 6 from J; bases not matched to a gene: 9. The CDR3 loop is CASSLVSDRGFNEQFF. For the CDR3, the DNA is TGTGCCAGCAGTTTAGTGAGTGACAGGGGCTTCAATGAGCAGTTCTTC.

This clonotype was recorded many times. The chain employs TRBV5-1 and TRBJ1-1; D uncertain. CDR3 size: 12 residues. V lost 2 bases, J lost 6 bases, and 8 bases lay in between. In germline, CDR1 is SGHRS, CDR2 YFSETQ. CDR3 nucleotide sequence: TGCGCCAGCAGCTTCAGTGAGGCTGAAGCTTTCTTT. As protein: CASSFSEAEAFF.

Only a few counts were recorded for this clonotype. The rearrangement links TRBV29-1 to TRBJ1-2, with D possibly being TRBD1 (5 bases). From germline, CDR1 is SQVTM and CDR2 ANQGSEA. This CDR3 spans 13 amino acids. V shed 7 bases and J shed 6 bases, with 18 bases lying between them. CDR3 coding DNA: TGCAGCGCCGGGGGAAATCTACAACATGGCTACACCTTC. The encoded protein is CSAGGNLQHGYTF.

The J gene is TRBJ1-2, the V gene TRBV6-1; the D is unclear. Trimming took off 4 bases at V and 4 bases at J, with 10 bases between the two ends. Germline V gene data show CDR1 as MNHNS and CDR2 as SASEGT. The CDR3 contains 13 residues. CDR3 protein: CASSVVGIYGYTF. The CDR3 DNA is TGTGCCAGCAGTGTAGTTGGGATCTATGGCTACACCTTC.

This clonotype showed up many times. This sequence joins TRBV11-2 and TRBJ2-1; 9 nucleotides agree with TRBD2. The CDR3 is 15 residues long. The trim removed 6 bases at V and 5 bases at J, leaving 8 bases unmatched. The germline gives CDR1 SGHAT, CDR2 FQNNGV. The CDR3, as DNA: TGTGCCAGCAGTACCACGCGGGAGGGAAACAATGAGCAGTTCTTC. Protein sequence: CASSTTREGNNEQFF.

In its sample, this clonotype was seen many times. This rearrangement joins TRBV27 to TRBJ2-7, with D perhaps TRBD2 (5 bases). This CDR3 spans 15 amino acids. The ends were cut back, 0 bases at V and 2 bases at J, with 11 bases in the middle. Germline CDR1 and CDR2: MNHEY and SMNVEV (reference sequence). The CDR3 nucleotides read TGTGCCAGCAGTTTATCCCCTAGCCCAGCCTACGAGCAGTACTTC. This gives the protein CASSLSPSPAYEQYF.

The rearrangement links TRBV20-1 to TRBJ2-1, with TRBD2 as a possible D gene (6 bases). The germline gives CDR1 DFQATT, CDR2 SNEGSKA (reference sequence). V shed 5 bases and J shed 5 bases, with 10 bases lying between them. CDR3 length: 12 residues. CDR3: CSAQAGHNEQFF. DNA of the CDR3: TGCAGTGCTCAAGCGGGCCACAATGAGCAGTTCTTC.

The CDR3 sequence is CASSLTGLNNSPLHF. CDR3 coding DNA: TGTGCCAGTAGTTTGACAGGGCTAAACAATTCACCCCTCCACTTT. The rearrangement uses TRBV19 and TRBJ1-6; TRBD1 agrees at 7 bases. Trimming cost V 5 bases and J 7 bases; bases outside gene matches: 8. This CDR3 is 15 amino acids long. Germline lookup yields CDR1 LNHDA and CDR2 SQIVND (reference sequence).

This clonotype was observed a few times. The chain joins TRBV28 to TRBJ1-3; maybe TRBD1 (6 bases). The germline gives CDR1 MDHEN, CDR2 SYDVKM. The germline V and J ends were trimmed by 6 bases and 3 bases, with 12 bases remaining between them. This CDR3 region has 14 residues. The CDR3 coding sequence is TGTGCCAGCAGGTTAGGGGGGAATGGAAACACCATATATTTT. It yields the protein CASRLGGNGNTIYF.

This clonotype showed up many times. Here the CDR3 DNA reads TGTGCCAGCAGTATCCAATTAGCGGGGGCTAATGAGCAGTTCTTC. Amino acids: CASSIQLAGANEQFF. The J gene is TRBJ2-1, the V gene TRBV6-1; 9 nucleotides match TRBD2. The CDR3 runs 15 residues. Germline lookup yields CDR1 MNHNS and CDR2 SASEGT. Unmatched junction bases numbered 9, after V lost 5 bases and J lost 7 bases.

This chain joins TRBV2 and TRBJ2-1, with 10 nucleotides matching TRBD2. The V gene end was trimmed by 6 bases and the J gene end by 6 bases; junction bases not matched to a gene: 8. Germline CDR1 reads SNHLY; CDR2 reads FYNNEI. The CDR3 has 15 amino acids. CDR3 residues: CASRQGTSVVNEQFF. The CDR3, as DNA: TGTGCCAGCAGACAAGGGACTAGCGTTGTCAATGAGCAGTTCTTC. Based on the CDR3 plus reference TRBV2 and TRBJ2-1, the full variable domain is EPEVTQTPSHQVTQMGQEVILRCVPISNHLYFYWYRQILGQKVEFLVSFYNNEISEKSEIFDDQFSVERPDGSNFTLKIRSTKLEDSAMYFCASRQGTSVVNEQFFGPGTRLTVL.

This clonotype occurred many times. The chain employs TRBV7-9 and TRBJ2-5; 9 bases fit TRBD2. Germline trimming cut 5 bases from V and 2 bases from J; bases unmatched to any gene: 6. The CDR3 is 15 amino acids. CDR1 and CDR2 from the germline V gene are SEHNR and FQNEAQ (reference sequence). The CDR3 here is CASSHIAGAQETQYF. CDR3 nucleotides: TGTGCCAGCAGCCACATAGCGGGAGCTCAAGAGACCCAGTACTTC.

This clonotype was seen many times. The CDR3 DNA follows: TGTGCCAGCAGTTTAGCAGGGGGCGTCGAGCAGTACTTC. Residues: CASSLAGGVEQYF. V gene TRBV27 combines with J gene TRBJ2-7; 8 bases agree with TRBD1. Germline-derived CDR1 and CDR2 are MNHEY and SMNVEV (reference sequence). After removal of 2 bases from V and 6 bases from J, the junction contained 3 bases not matched to a gene. This CDR3 has 13 residues.

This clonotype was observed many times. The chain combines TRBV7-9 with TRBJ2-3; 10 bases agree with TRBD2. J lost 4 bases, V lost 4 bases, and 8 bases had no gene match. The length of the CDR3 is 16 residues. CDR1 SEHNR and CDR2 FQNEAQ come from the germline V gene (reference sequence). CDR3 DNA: TGTGCCAGCAGCTCACAGCGGGAGGGCCTTTCAGATACGCAGTATTTT. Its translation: CASSSQREGLSDTQYF.